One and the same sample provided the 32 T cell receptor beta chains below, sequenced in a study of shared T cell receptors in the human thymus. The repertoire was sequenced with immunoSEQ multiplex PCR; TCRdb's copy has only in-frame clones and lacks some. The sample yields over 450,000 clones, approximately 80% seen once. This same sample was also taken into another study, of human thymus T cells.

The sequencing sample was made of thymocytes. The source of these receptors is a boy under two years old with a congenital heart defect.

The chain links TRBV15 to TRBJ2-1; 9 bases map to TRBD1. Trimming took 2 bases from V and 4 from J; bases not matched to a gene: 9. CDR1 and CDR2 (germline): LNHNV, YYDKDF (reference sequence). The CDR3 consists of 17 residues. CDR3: CATSRNTGGRLYNEQFF. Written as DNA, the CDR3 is TGTGCCACCAGCAGAAACACAGGGGGCCGCCTGTACAATGAGCAGTTCTTC. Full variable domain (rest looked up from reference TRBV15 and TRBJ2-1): DAMVIQNPRYQVTQFGKPVTLSCSQTLNHNVMYWYQQKSSQAPKLLFHYYDKDFNNEADTPDNFQSRRPNTSFCFLDIRSPGLGDTAMYLCATSRNTGGRLYNEQFFGPGTRLTVL.

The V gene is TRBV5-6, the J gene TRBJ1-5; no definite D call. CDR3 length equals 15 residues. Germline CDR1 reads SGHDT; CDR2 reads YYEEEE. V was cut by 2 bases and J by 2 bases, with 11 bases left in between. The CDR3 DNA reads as TGTGCCAGCAGCTTAAAGAATGAGGGCAATCAGCCCCAGCATTTT. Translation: CASSLKNEGNQPQHF. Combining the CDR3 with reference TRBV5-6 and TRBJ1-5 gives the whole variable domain DAGVTQSPTHLIKTRGQQVTLRCSPKSGHDTVSWYQQALGQGPQFIFQYYEEEERQRGNFPDRFSGHQFPNYSSELNVNALLLGDSALYLCASSLKNEGNQPQHFGDGTRLSIL.

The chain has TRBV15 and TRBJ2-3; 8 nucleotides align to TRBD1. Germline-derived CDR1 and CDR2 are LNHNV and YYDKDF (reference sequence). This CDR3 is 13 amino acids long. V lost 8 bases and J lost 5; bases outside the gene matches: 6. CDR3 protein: CATADRGGDTQYF. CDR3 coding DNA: TGTGCCACCGCAGACAGGGGAGGAGATACGCAGTATTTT.

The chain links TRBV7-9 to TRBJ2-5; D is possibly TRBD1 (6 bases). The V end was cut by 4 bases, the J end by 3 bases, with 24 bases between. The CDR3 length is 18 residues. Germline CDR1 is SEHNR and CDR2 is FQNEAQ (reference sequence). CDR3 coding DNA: TGTGCCAGCAGCTCCTTGTGGGGGCCCCGTACCCTCAAAGAGACCCAGTACTTC. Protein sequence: CASSSLWGPRTLKETQYF.

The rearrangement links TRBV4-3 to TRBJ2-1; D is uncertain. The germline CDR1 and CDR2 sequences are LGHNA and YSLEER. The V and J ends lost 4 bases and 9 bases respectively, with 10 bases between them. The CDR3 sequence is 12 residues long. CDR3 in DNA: TGCGCCAGCAGCCTCGTCCGGAGTGAGCAGTTCTTC. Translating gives CASSLVRSEQFF.

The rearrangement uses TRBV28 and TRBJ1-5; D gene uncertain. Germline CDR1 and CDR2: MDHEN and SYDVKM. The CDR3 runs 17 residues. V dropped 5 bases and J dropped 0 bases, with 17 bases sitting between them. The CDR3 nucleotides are TGTGCCAGCAGTCGAACCATTACACGTTATAGCAATCAGCCCCAGCATTTT. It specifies CASSRTITRYSNQPQHF.

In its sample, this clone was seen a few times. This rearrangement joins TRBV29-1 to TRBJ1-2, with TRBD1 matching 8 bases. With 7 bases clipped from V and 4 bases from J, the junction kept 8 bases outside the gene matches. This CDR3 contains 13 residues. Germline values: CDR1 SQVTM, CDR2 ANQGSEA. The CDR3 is CSANAGGFYGYTF. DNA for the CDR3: TGCAGCGCTAATGCAGGGGGCTTCTATGGCTACACCTTC.

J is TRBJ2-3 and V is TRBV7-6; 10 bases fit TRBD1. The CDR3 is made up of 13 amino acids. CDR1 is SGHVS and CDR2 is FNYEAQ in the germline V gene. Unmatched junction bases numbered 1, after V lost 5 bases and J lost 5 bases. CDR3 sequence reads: CASSDRGQDTQYF. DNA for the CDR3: TGTGCCAGCAGCGACAGGGGGCAAGATACGCAGTATTTT.

CDR3 sequence (DNA): TGTGCCAGCAGTGCCTCCGGGACAGGGGGTCCGGGGCAGTACTTC. It specifies CASSASGTGGPGQYF. V gene TRBV27 combines with J gene TRBJ2-7, with 11 bases aligning to TRBD1. Trimming took 5 bases from V and 9 from J; bases not matched to a gene: 12. The CDR3 is 15 residues long. Germline CDR1 and CDR2: MNHEY and SMNVEV (reference sequence).

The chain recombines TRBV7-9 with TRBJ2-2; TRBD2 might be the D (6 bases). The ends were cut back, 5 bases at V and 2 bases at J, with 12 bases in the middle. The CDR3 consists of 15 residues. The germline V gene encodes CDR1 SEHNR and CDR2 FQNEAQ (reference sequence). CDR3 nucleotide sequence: TGTGCCAGCAGCACGCGGGACGAAAACACCGGGGAGCTGTTTTTT. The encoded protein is CASSTRDENTGELFF.

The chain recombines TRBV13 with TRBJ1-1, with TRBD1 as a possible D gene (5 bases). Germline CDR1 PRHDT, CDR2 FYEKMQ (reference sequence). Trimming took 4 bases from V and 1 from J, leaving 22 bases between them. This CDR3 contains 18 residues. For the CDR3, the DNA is TGTGCCAGCAGCTCAGGGCTAAGAACCAGGCCATGGAACACTGAAGCTTTCTTT. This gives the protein CASSSGLRTRPWNTEAFF.

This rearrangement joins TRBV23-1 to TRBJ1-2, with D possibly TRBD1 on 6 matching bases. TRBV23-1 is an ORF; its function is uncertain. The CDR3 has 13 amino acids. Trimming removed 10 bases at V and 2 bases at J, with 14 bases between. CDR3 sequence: CATPGGRNYGYTF. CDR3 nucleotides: TGCGCCACCCCCGGGGGGCGGAACTATGGCTACACCTTC.

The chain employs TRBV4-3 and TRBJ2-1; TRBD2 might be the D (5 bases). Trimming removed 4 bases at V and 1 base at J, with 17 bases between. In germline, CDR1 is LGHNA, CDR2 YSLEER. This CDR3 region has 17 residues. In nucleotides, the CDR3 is TGCGCCAGCAGCCGAAAGGTTGGAGCGGTGTCCTACAATGAGCAGTTCTTC. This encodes CASSRKVGAVSYNEQFF.

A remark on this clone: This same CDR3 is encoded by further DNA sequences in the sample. CDR3 sequence: CASRDSLTDTQYF. The DNA of the CDR3 is TGTGCCAGCCGGGACAGCCTTACAGATACGCAGTATTTT. This chain joins TRBV27 and TRBJ2-3; the match to TRBD1 covers 7 bases. In germline, CDR1 is MNHEY, CDR2 SMNVEV (reference sequence). J was trimmed by 3 bases and V by 8 bases; bases with no gene match: 5. The CDR3 is made up of 13 amino acids.

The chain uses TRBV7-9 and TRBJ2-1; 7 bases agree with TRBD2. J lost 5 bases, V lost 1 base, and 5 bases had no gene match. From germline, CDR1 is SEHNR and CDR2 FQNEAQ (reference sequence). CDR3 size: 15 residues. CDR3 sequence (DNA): TGTGCCAGCAGCTTAGGGGAGCGGGACCACAATGAGCAGTTCTTC. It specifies CASSLGERDHNEQFF.

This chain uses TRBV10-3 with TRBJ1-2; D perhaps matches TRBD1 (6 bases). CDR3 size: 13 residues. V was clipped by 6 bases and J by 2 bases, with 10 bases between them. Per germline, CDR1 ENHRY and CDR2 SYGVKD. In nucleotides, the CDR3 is TGTGCCATCAGGGATACAGGGAACTATGGCTACACCTTC. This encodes CAIRDTGNYGYTF.

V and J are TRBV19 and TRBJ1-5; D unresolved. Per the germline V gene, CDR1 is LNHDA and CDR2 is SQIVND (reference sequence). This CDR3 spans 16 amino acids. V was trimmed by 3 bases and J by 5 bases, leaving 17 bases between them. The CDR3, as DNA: TGTGCCAGTAGTATTTTGTGCCGGGGTAAGGATCAGCCCCAGCATTTT. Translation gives CASSILCRGKDQPQHF.

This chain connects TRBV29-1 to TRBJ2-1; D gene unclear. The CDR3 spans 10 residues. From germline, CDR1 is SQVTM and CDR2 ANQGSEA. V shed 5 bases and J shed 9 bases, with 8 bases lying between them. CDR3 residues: CSVFIGEQFF. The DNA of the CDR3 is TGCAGCGTTTTTATCGGTGAGCAGTTCTTC.

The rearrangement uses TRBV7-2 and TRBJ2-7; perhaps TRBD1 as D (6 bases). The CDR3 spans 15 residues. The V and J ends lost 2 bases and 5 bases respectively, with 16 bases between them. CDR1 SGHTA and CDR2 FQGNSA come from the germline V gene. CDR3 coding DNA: TGTGCCAGCAGCTTAACGGACAGAACTTATGACGAGCAGTACTTC. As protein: CASSLTDRTYDEQYF.

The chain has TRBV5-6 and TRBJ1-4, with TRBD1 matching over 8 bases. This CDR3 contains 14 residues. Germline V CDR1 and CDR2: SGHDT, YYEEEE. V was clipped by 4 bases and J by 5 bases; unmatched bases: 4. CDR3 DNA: TGTGCCAGCAGCGCGACAGGGGCCAATGAAAAACTGTTTTTT. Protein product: CASSATGANEKLFF.

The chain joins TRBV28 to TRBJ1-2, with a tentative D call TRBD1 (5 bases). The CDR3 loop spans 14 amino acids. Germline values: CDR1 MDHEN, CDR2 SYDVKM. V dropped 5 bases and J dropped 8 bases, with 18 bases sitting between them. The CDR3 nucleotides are TGTGCCAGCAGTCAGAACTCAGGGTTGTGGGGCTACACCTTC. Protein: CASSQNSGLWGYTF.

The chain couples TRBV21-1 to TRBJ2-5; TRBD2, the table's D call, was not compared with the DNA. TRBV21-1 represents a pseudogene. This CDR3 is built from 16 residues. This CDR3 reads CALSMGRAEPPETQYF. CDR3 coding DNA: TGTGCCCTATCGATGGGGAGAGCGGAGCCCCCAGAGACCCAGTACTTC.

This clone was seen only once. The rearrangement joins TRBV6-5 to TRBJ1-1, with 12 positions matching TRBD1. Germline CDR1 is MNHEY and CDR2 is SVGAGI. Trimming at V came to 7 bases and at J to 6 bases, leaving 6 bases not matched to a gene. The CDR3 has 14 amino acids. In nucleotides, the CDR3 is TGTGCCAGCATGCCGGGACAGGGGGCCTCTGAAGCTTTCTTT. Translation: CASMPGQGASEAFF.

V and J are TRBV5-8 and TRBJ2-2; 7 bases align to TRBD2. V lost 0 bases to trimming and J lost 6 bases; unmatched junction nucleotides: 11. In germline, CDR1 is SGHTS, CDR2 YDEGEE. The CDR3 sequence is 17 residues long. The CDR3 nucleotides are TGTGCCAGCAGCTTGGCTGCTTTGCGGGAGAATCCCGGGGAGCTGTTTTTT. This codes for CASSLAALRENPGELFF. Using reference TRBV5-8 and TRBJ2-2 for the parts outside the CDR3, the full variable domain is EAGVTQSPTHLIKTRGQQATLRCSPISGHTSVYWYQQALGLGLQFLLWYDEGEERNRGNFPPRFSGRQFPNYSSELNVNALELEDSALYLCASSLAALRENPGELFFGEGSRLTVL.

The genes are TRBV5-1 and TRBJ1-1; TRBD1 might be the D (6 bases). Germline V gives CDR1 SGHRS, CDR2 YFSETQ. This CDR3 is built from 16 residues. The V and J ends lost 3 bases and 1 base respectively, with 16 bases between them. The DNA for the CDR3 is TGCGCCAGCAGCTGGAGGTTACAGGGACCGAACACTGAAGCTTTCTTT. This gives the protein CASSWRLQGPNTEAFF.

The CDR3 DNA reads as TGTGCCAGCAGCCCCCAGGGGGGTCCCTTGATCTACGAGCAGTACTTC. This sequence encodes CASSPQGGPLIYEQYF. J is TRBJ2-7 and V is TRBV11-2; a weak D match, TRBD1 (7 bases). The CDR3 is 16 residues long. CDR1 and CDR2 from the germline V gene are SGHAT and FQNNGV. V lost 5 bases and J 3 bases, leaving 20 bases between the germline ends. The variable domain in full, with the rest retrieved from reference TRBV11-2 and TRBJ2-7, is EAGVAQSPRYKIIEKRQSVAFWCNPISGHATLYWYQQILGQGPKLLIQFQNNGVVDDSQLPKDRFSAERLKGVDSTLKIQPAKLEDSAVYLCASSPQGGPLIYEQYFGPGTRLTVT.

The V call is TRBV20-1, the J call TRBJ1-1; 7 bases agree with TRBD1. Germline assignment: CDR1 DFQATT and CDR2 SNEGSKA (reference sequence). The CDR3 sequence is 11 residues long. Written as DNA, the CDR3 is TGCAAAACCGACAGGGACACTGAAGCTTTCTTT. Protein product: CKTDRDTEAFF.

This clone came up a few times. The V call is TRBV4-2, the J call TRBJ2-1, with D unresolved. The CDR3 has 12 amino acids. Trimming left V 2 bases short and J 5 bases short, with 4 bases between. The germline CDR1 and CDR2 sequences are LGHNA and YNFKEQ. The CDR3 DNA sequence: TGTGCCAGCAGCCAAACAGACAATGAGCAGTTCTTC. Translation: CASSQTDNEQFF.

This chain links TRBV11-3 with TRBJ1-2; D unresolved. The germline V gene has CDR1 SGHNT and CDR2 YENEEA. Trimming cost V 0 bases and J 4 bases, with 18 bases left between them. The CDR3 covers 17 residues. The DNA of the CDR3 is TGTGCCAGCAGCTTAGATCCCCCGGAGGGTCGCGGCTATGGCTACACCTTC. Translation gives CASSLDPPEGRGYGYTF.

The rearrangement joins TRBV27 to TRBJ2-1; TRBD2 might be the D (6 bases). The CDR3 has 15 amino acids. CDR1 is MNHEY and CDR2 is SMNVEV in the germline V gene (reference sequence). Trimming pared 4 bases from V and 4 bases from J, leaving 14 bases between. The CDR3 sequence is CASSSATRVYNEQFF. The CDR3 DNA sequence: TGTGCCAGCAGTTCGGCGACTAGGGTATACAATGAGCAGTTCTTC.

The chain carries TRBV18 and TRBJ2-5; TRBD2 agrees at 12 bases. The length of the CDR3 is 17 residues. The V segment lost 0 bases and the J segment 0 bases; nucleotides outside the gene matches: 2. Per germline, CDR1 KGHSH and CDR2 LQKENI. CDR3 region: CASSPPGLAGHQETQYF. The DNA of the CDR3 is TGTGCCAGCTCACCACCCGGACTAGCGGGACACCAAGAGACCCAGTACTTC.

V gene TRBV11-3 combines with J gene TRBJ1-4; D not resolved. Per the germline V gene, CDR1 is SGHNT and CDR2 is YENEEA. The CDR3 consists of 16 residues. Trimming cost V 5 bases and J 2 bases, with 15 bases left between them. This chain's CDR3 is CASSPTTGGTNEKLFF. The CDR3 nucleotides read TGTGCCAGCAGCCCAACAACGGGAGGCACTAATGAAAAACTGTTTTTT.